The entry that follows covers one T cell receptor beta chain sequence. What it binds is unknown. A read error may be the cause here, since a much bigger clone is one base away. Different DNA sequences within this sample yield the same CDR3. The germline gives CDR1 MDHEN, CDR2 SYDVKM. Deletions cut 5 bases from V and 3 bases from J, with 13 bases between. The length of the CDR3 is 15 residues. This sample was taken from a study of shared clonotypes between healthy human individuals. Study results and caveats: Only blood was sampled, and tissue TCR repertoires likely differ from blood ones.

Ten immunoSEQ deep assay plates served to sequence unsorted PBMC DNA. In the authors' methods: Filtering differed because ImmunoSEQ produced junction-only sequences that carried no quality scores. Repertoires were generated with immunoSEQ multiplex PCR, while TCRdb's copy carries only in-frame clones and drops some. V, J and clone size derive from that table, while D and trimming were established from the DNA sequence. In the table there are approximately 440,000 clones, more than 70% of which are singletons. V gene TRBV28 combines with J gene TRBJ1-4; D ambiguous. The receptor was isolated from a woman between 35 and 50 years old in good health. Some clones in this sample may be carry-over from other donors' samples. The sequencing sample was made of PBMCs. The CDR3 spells CASSRAEVSNEKLFF. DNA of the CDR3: TGTGCCAGCAGTCGTGCAGAAGTGTCTAATGAAAAACTGTTTTTT.